This record concerns one T cell receptor (beta chain) sequence. The antigen is undetermined. The sample contains more than one DNA sequence encoding this CDR3. The sample is drawn from a study of shared clonotypes between healthy human individuals. At the level of the study: Each donor contributed plates that comprised three CD4 naive, three CD4 memory, two CD8 naive and one CD8 memory. The study, taken as a whole, reports: Across a handful of donors, naive CD4 shared 5% to 6.5%, naive CD8 over 3%, memory CD4 more than 2%, memory CD8 around 0.36%.

Germline CDR1 SGHTA, CDR2 FQGNSA. V was shortened by 3 bases and J by 4 bases, with 4 bases between the two germline ends. The CDR3 contains 12 residues. All donors qualified as healthy HIV-negative adults and had experienced no recent acute infections or vaccinations. Every subset had its genomic DNA shared out evenly among several immunoSEQ plates. Clones were sequenced by immunoSEQ multiplex PCR, and TCRdb holds only the in-frame ones, with some missing. Of about 1.1 million clones listed, approximately 80% are singletons. This TCR was recovered from a young man in good health. Some clones in this sample may be carry-over from other donors' samples. Sequencing was carried out using memory CD4+ T cells from PBMCs. Subset noted: CD45RA-negative fraction. This sequence joins TRBV7-2 and TRBJ1-3; D unresolved. The CDR3 sequence is CASSFPGNTIYF. CDR3 DNA: TGTGCCAGCAGCTTCCCAGGAAACACCATATATTTT.